These 14 T cell receptor beta chains came from one sample sequenced in a study of tumor-infiltrating lymphocytes in primary liver carcinoma. RNA was extracted from whole blood without cell sorting, alongside germline DNA. Researchers generated TCR beta cDNA from approximately 520 ng of total RNA, relying on a constant-region primer. Three nested multiplex PCR rounds, a slightly modified ARM-PCR method, built the TCR beta libraries. Two initial PCR rounds of around 9 cycles each paired TRBV1-TRBV30 forward primers with a C-beta reverse primer. TCRdb reanalysed the multiplex PCR reads using MiXCR and keeps one entry per CDR3 protein. The sample carries approximately 340,000 distinct CDR3 sequences, 65% recorded once. Specimen: peripheral blood. These receptors all stem from a middle-aged man with primary liver carcinoma and hepatitis B virus infection.

This clonotype has at least ten counts. The chain is built from TRBV29-1 and TRBJ2-3, with 7 bases aligning to TRBD1. The CDR3 runs to 11 residues. J was trimmed by 14 bases and V by 4 bases; bases with no gene match: 9. Germline V gene data show CDR1 as SQVTM and CDR2 as ANQGSEA. The CDR3 nucleotides read TGCAGCGTTGTGACTGGGACAGTAGGGTATTTT. It encodes CSVVTGTVGYF.

The chain joins TRBV11-2 to TRBJ2-7; D might be TRBD1 or TRBD2, each matching 5 bases. V was clipped by 3 bases and J by 4 bases, with 10 bases between them. CDR1 and CDR2 from the germline V gene are SGHAT and FQNNGV. There are 13 residues in the CDR3. The CDR3, as DNA: TGTGCCAGCAGCTTCATCGAGGGGTACGAGCAGTACTTC. It translates to CASSFIEGYEQYF.

This chain connects TRBV12-3 or TRBV12-4 to TRBJ2-7; tentatively, D is TRBD2 (7 bases). V dropped 0 bases and J dropped 3 bases, with 12 bases sitting between them. The CDR3 sequence is 15 residues long. CDR3 sequence reads: CASSLATGTNYEQYF. In nucleotides, the CDR3 is TGTGCCAGCAGTTTAGCTACAGGGACTAACTACGAGCAGTACTTC.

V usage is TRBV5-4 and J usage is TRBJ2-3; possibly TRBD1 for D (5 bases). The CDR3 totals 14 residues. Trimming left V 4 bases short and J 6 bases short, with 15 bases between. Germline CDR1 and CDR2: SGHNT and YYREEE (reference sequence). CDR3 sequence reads: CASSKDKGRDTQYF. As DNA, the CDR3 is TGTGCCAGCAGCAAGGACAAGGGAAGGGATACGCAGTATTTT.

In the case of this clonotype: The conserved phenylalanine or tryptophan is not found at the CDR3 terminus, so this likely reflects a read error. This chain uses TRBV11-2 with TRBJ2-7; no clear D gene. The germline CDR1 and CDR2 sequences are SGHAT and FQNNGV. The CDR3 has 14 amino acids. Trimming left V 4 bases short and J 3 bases short, with 13 bases between. The CDR3 loop is CASSSARFGYEQYS. For the CDR3, the DNA is TGTGCCAGCAGCTCAGCCAGGTTCGGCTACGAGCAGTACTCC.

Note on this clonotype: An end of the junction differs from the germline gene, which may be a read error. The chain uses TRBV12-3 or TRBV12-4 and TRBJ2-2; the D gene is possibly TRBD2 (6 bases). There are 13 residues in the CDR3. CDR3 amino acids: CPSTQTRTRELFF. The DNA of the CDR3 is TGTCCCAGCACCCAGACTAGGACCAGGGAGCTGTTTTTT.

This clonotype was counted ten times or more. The rearrangement links TRBV29-1 to TRBJ1-3, with D perhaps TRBD1 (5 bases). This CDR3 region has 14 residues. Per the germline V gene, CDR1 is SQVTM and CDR2 is ANQGSEA. Trimming left V 7 bases short and J 0 bases short, with 13 bases between. The CDR3 loop is CSARAGSSGNTIYF. CDR3 sequence (DNA): TGCAGCGCCAGGGCAGGAAGCTCTGGAAACACCATATATTTT.

The chain carries TRBV10-2 and TRBJ2-1, with D possibly matching TRBD2 (6 bases). Between the trimmed V and J ends, which lost 8 bases and 9 bases, there was a span of 17 bases. Germline CDR1 and CDR2: WSHSY and SAAADI. CDR3 size: 13 residues. The CDR3 DNA is TGCGCCAGCGGTCTGACTAGGTTGGCTGAGCAGTTCTTC. The encoded protein is CASGLTRLAEQFF.

This clonotype appeared once. One junction end disagrees with the germline gene, perhaps due to a read error. The chain recombines TRBV6-2 or TRBV6-3 with TRBJ2-4; perhaps D is TRBD1 or TRBD2 (6 bases each). CDR1 is MNHEY, CDR2 SVGEGT, per germline. This CDR3 is 14 amino acids long. The chain's CDR3 is CASSYDSGRDIKYF. The CDR3 DNA sequence: TGCGCCAGTAGTTACGATAGCGGACGGGACATTAAGTACTTC.

This clonotype was counted ten times or more. The chain uses TRBV11-2 and TRBJ2-7; 10 nucleotides align to TRBD1. This CDR3 is built from 16 residues. With 1 base clipped from V and 4 bases from J, the junction kept 7 bases outside the gene matches. Germline V gives CDR1 SGHAT, CDR2 FQNNGV. This CDR3 is CASSLGTGGFGYEQYF. In DNA form, the CDR3 reads TGTGCCAGCAGCTTAGGGACAGGGGGATTCGGTTACGAGCAGTACTTC.

Points on this clonotype: A read error may account for a junction end that differs from germline. J is TRBJ2-3 and V is TRBV29-1; D may match TRBD1 or TRBD2 (5 bases each). The CDR3 has 15 amino acids. Germline CDR1 and CDR2: SQVTM and ANQGSEA. CDR3 protein: CIVLPTGPGTDMQYF. CDR3 in DNA: TGCATCGTTCTACCCACGGGACCGGGCACAGATATGCAGTATTTT.

V is TRBV28 and J is TRBJ2-1; 11 nucleotides align to TRBD2. The ends lost 6 bases at V and 3 bases at J; junction bases unmatched: 4. Per germline, CDR1 MDHEN and CDR2 SYDVKM. The CDR3 is made up of 15 amino acids. DNA for the CDR3: TGTGCCAGCAGCCAACTAGCGGGAGTCTACAATGAGCAGTTCTTC. Its translation: CASSQLAGVYNEQFF.

Remarks on this clonotype: One end of the junction is discordant with germline, which a read error may explain. The chain has TRBV10-1 and TRBJ2-1; 9 bases agree with TRBD1. Per the germline V gene, CDR1 is WNHNN and CDR2 is SYGVQD (reference sequence). CDR3 length: 16 residues. The DNA of the CDR3 is TGCGCCAGCTCTACAGGGGGCGGCCACTCCTACGATGAGCAGTTCTTC. Translating gives CASSTGGGHSYDEQFF.

In its sample, this clonotype was seen a few times. A single base separates this from a much larger clone, so it may be a read error. The V gene is TRBV12-3 or TRBV12-4, the J gene TRBJ2-7; 7 bases match TRBD2. With V trimmed by 5 bases and J by 2 bases, 9 bases remained unmatched. The CDR3 sequence is 15 residues long. The CDR3 DNA is TGTGCCAGCAGTCTCTCCGGGACTATAGCCTACGAGCAGTACTTC. Its translation is CASSLSGTIAYEQYF.